This T cell receptor beta chain was recorded in a study of cytomegalovirus exposure and HLA in healthy donors. Background on the study: As an earlier analysis found, about 179 million T cells yielded over 95 million unique TCR beta sequences.

Study-level findings and limits: Among the most significant clusters, several appeared linked to common viral pathogens in a later analysis. Later on, analysis showed that most CMV-associated TCR beta chains appeared to be HLA-restricted.

Note on this clone: The antigen is undetermined.

PCR used 60 Vbeta primers and 13 Jbeta primers. In the original analysis: There were 70 million to 95 million unique TCR beta chains by a later count, and approximately 10 million of them were shared. TCRdb's copy holds only in-frame clones and misses some; the assay was immunoSEQ multiplex PCR. The V and J calls and clone size come from that table; D and trimming were worked out from the DNA. The sample yields about 190,000 clones, around 77% seen once. V lost 2 bases to trimming and J lost 6 bases; unmatched junction nucleotides: 9. Germline V gives CDR1 SGHVS, CDR2 FNYEAQ. This CDR3 has 17 amino acids.

The J gene is TRBJ2-1, the V gene TRBV7-6; 11 bases fit TRBD2. The sequence was obtained from a woman between 18 and 29 years old in good health and CMV-seronegative. Source material: PBMCs. CDR3 protein: CASSLYPGLAGRNEQFF. In nucleotides, the CDR3 is TGTGCCAGCAGCTTATACCCTGGACTAGCGGGTCGCAATGAGCAGTTCTTC. The whole variable domain, filled in from reference TRBV7-6 and TRBJ2-1, reads GAGVSQSPRYKVTKRGQDVALRCDPISGHVSLYWYRQALGQGPEFLTYFNYEAQQDKSGLPNDRFSAERPEGSISTLTIQRTEQRDSAMYRCASSLYPGLAGRNEQFFGPGTRLTVL.